This T cell receptor (beta chain) was observed in a study of cytomegalovirus exposure and HLA in healthy donors. Whole-study findings and limits: Follow-up analysis seemed to connect common viral pathogens with several of the most significant clusters identified. In a later analysis, compared with equally common non-associated chains, HLA-associated beta chains were more expanded. Later analysis showed TCR association rates varying by HLA locus, highest for DRB1 and lowest for HLA-C.

Trimming cost V 10 bases and J 4 bases, with 16 bases left between them. Germline V CDR1 and CDR2: MDHEN, SYDVKM. CDR3 length: 13 residues. Use of 60 Vbeta and 13 Jbeta primers characterized the PCR. Assay: immunoSEQ multiplex PCR; the TCRdb copy retains only in-frame clones and omits some. Of 110,000 to 150,000 clones in the sample, around 80% are singletons; the top ten hold 8.8%. On this clone itself: What it binds is unknown.

The J gene is TRBJ1-1, the V gene TRBV28; D is perhaps TRBD1 (6 bases). This sequence originates from a woman aged 45-65 years in good health and CMV-seropositive. The sequenced sample was PBMCs. The CDR3, as DNA: TGTGCCACCATCAAGGGGGTCAGCACTGAAGCTTTCTTT. Its translation: CATIKGVSTEAFF.